Each of the 7 T cell receptor beta chains below was sequenced from the same sample in a study of cytomegalovirus exposure and HLA in healthy donors. In the PCR, 60 Vbeta and 13 Jbeta primers were used. Here immunoSEQ multiplex PCR was the method, and the copy in TCRdb shows in-frame clones only, minus some. The top ten clones hold approximately 5% of a sample with 60,000 to 85,000 clones, more than 55% of them seen once. Sequenced sample: PBMCs. The source is a man in his 60s in good health and CMV-seropositive.

V is TRBV5-1 and J is TRBJ2-1; 10 bases agree with TRBD1. Germline CDR1 reads SGHRS; CDR2 reads YFSETQ. The CDR3 runs 14 residues. V was clipped by 4 bases and J by 8 bases; unmatched bases: 6. The CDR3 bases are TGCGCCAGCAGCCGGGGACAGGGGAACGATGAGCAGTTCTTC. Encoded protein: CASSRGQGNDEQFF.

This rearrangement joins TRBV2 to TRBJ1-1, with 7 bases that match TRBD1. V gave up 10 bases and J gave up 0 bases; unmatched junction bases: 5. From germline, CDR1 is SNHLY and CDR2 FYNNEI. This CDR3 is built from 13 residues. The CDR3 DNA reads as TGTGCCACCTACAGGGGCATGAACACTGAAGCTTTCTTT. Translating it yields CATYRGMNTEAFF.

The chain couples TRBV28 to TRBJ2-3; TRBD2 matches at 7 bases. CDR3 length: 12 residues. Looked up from germline, CDR1 is MDHEN and CDR2 is SYDVKM. The CDR3 DNA follows: TGTGCTTCTAGCGGCATAGCAGATACGCAGTATTTT. This sequence encodes CASSGIADTQYF.

The rearrangement links TRBV6-6 to TRBJ2-3, with D uncertain. Germline V lookup: CDR1 MNHNY, CDR2 SVGAGI (reference sequence). The CDR3 length is 15 residues. Deletions cut 0 bases from V and 0 bases from J, with 7 bases between. CDR3: CASSYSASSTDTQYF. As DNA, the CDR3 is TGTGCCAGCAGTTACTCGGCCTCTAGCACAGATACGCAGTATTTT.

This chain joins TRBV7-2 and TRBJ2-7; 7 bases are shared with TRBD1. Germline CDR1 reads SGHTA; CDR2 reads FQGNSA. The CDR3 is 14 amino acids. Germline trimming cut 5 bases from V and 5 bases from J; bases unmatched to any gene: 9. DNA of the CDR3: TGTGCCAGCAGCCCTCAGACAGGGCCCGACGAGCAGTACTTC. Protein sequence: CASSPQTGPDEQYF.

The V and J genes are TRBV28 and TRBJ2-1; 8 bases agree with TRBD2. The junction had 8 bases not matched to a gene; V was cut back by 6 bases and J by 4 bases. The CDR3 extends over 15 amino acids. Germline values: CDR1 MDHEN, CDR2 SYDVKM. This CDR3 reads CASSPSGSVYNEQFF. The CDR3 nucleotides read TGTGCCAGCAGCCCCAGCGGGAGCGTTTACAATGAGCAGTTCTTC.

This chain's CDR3 is CASSRQANQPQHF. In DNA form, the CDR3 reads TGTGCCAGCTCAAGGCAGGCCAATCAGCCCCAGCATTTT. The rearrangement uses TRBV18 and TRBJ1-5; D not resolved. Per the germline V gene, CDR1 is KGHSH and CDR2 is LQKENI. The CDR3 is 13 residues long. Trimming pared 5 bases from V and 3 bases from J, leaving 8 bases between.